This T cell receptor (beta chain) was sequenced for a study of siplizumab effects on memory and regulatory T cells (dated by TCRdb to the late 2010s). With respect to the entire study: The effect of the anti-CD2 antibody siplizumab on alloreactive T-cell subsets was examined in allogeneic mixed lymphocyte reactions constructed from human PBMCs.

Turning to this clone: Its antigen is currently not known. Base quality data are lacking; no much larger clone is found one base away.

The method behind the library was the immunoSEQ multiplex PCR assay. Each sample had around 100,000 TCR templates assayed by the deep sequencing platform. Genomic DNA extracted from sorted T cells was used for TCRbeta CDR3 sequencing. On the study's bioinformatics: The R programming language was used for clonal analysis of TCRbeta CDR3 data. Comparing unstimulated samples against CFSE-low samples taken after the reaction was how alloreactive CD4+ and CD8+ clones were defined. Regulatory or non-regulatory origin was assigned to alloreactive CD4+ clones by matching of sequences to sorted unstimulated Treg and non-Treg repertoires. The clones in this table, taken by TCRdb from immuneACCESS, are in-frame only. Not every clone is retained; where verified, under half of the shortfall comes from an unresolved V gene, and the cause of the rest is unknown. V, J and clone size are those of that table, while D and trimming were read from the DNA. The sample data list approximately 100,000 clones, and roughly 94% of these were observed just once. The ten largest make up over 0.55% of the sample.

Sorted unstimulated T cells and proliferating T cells recovered from mixed lymphocyte reactions underwent TCRbeta CDR3 sequencing. Fresh whole blood from nine to ten HLA-typed healthy donors was used as the source from which PBMCs were isolated. Unstimulated CD4+ regulatory T cells were FACS-sorted to map the origin of alloreactive clones. Including cysteine and phenylalanine, the CDR3 has 17 amino acids. Only CDR3 DNA remains: 51 bases, in frame from the first base. Deletion took 0 bases off V and 3 bases off J, with a span of 15 bases between the germline ends. The germline V gene encodes CDR1 SEHNR and CDR2 FQNEAQ (reference sequence). What the study reported, not specific to this receptor: Sequences below about 10^-5 frequency were poorly captured, so only a minor fraction of alloreactive clones could be mapped to unstimulated subsets. Among mappable alloreactive CD4+ clones, an average Treg-derived fraction of about 69% was observed with siplizumab, compared with roughly 27% in control reactions. Siplizumab significantly lowered the cumulative frequency of alloreactive sequences that could be traced to unstimulated CD4+ memory T cells. Whether proliferating Tregs from siplizumab cultures were suppressive was not functionally confirmed. Roughly 75-97% of proliferating CD4+ or CD8+ clones could not be assigned a naive or memory phenotype. Unstimulated naive T cells appeared to be more diverse than memory T cells, and naive cells seemed to make a substantial contribution to the alloresponse.

The sequenced sample consisted of Tregs sorted from blood. The chain uses TRBV7-9 and TRBJ1-5, with a tentative D gene TRBD1 over 5 matching bases. The sequence was collected from a human donor in good health. The nucleotide sequence reads as follows: TGTGCCAGCAGCTTAGCATCTGTCAGGGAGGACAATCAGCCCCAGCATTTT. It translates to CASSLASVREDNQPQHF.